This TCR beta chain is from a study of CD8 T cells in Susac syndrome. Random-hexamer reverse transcription was applied to about 0.45 to 1 ug RNA. Using its own MiXCR run on the immunoSEQ multiplex PCR reads, TCRdb lists one record per CDR3 protein. The data contain roughly 190,000 distinct CDR3 sequences, about 95% of them singletons. As concerns this clonotype: Its antigen is as yet unknown.

CDR3 length equals 16 residues. J was trimmed by 7 bases and V by 5 bases; bases with no gene match: 14. Germline values: CDR1 SGHRS, CDR2 YFSETQ. Study-level findings and limits: The number of individuals included in the study's TCR sequencing and HLA analysis was acknowledged as relatively small.

The receptor was isolated from a human donor in good health. Sequenced: CD4+ T cells from PBMCs. V gene TRBV5-1 combines with J gene TRBJ2-1; 8 positions match TRBD2. The DNA for the CDR3 is TGCGCCAGCAGATACGTTCCGGGACTAGGGCGGAATGAGCAGTTCTTC. As protein: CASRYVPGLGRNEQFF. Combining the CDR3 with reference TRBV5-1 and TRBJ2-1 gives the whole variable domain KAGVTQTPRYLIKTRGQQVTLSCSPISGHRSVSWYQQTPGQGLQFLFEYFSETQRNKGNFPGRFSGRQFSNSRSEMNVSTLELGDSALYLCASRYVPGLGRNEQFFGPGTRLTVL.